The rows below give T cell receptor beta chains drawn from one sample of a study of cytomegalovirus exposure and HLA in healthy donors. Assay used: immunoSEQ multiplex PCR; TCRdb lists only in-frame clones, some missing. The repertoire includes under 200,000 clones, over 70% of them detected once, and around 3.2% sits in the top ten. Sequenced material: PBMCs. These receptors all stem from a woman between 45 and 60 years old in good health and CMV-seropositive. The CDR3 runs from the conserved cysteine through the conserved F or W. The D gene is left open where the match is weak. Only some rows state a clone size, as once, few, many or a class for expanded clones.

d_call: NA
cdr3_length: 14
clone_size: NA
j_call: TRBJ2-1
v_call: TRBV5-1
cdr3_aa: CASSLGGAYNEQFF
cdr3_nt: TGCGCCAGCAGCTTGGGGGGGGCCTACAATGAGCAGTTCTTC

d_call: NA
cdr3_length: 12
clone_size: NA
j_call: TRBJ1-2
v_call: TRBV2
cdr3_aa: CASNGRGYGYTF
cdr3_nt: TGTGCCAGCAACGGCAGGGGTTATGGCTACACCTTC

d_call: NA
cdr3_length: 15
clone_size: NA
j_call: TRBJ1-1
v_call: TRBV2
cdr3_aa: CASSKGTPWNTEAFF
cdr3_nt: TGTGCCAGCAGTAAAGGGACTCCCTGGAACACTGAAGCTTTCTTT

d_call: NA
cdr3_length: 13
clone_size: NA
j_call: TRBJ2-7
v_call: TRBV7-2
cdr3_aa: CASTYQGPYEQYF
cdr3_nt: TGTGCCAGCACCTACCAGGGCCCCTACGAGCAGTACTTC

d_call: NA
cdr3_length: 14
clone_size: NA
j_call: TRBJ1-6
v_call: TRBV19
cdr3_aa: CASSIGQGHSPLHF
cdr3_nt: TGTGCCAGTAGTATCGGCCAGGGGCATTCACCCCTCCACTTT

d_call: NA
cdr3_length: 16
clone_size: few
j_call: TRBJ2-1
v_call: TRBV1
cdr3_aa: CTSSQEKREDGNEQFF
cdr3_nt: TGCACCAGCAGCCAAGAAAAGCGGGAGGACGGCAATGAGCAGTTCTTC

d_call: NA
cdr3_length: 13
clone_size: NA
j_call: TRBJ2-2
v_call: TRBV28
cdr3_aa: CASRDSNTGELFF
cdr3_nt: TGTGCCAGCAGGGACAGCAACACCGGGGAGCTGTTTTTT

d_call: NA
cdr3_length: 15
clone_size: NA
j_call: TRBJ1-2
v_call: TRBV6-6
cdr3_aa: CASSSPGLPQSGYTF
cdr3_nt: TGTGCCAGCAGTTCGCCAGGATTACCCCAAAGTGGCTACACCTTC

d_call: NA
cdr3_length: 13
clone_size: once
j_call: TRBJ2-1
v_call: TRBV9
cdr3_aa: CASSVRVSNEQFF
cdr3_nt: TGTGCCAGCAGCGTAAGAGTTAGCAATGAGCAGTTCTTC

d_call: NA
cdr3_length: 15
clone_size: NA
j_call: TRBJ1-1
v_call: TRBV11-3
cdr3_aa: CASSLGGAMNTEAFF
cdr3_nt: TGTGCCAGCAGCTTAGGGGGCGCTATGAACACTGAAGCTTTCTTT

d_call: TRBD1
cdr3_length: 13
clone_size: NA
j_call: TRBJ1-5
v_call: TRBV19
cdr3_aa: CASSTTGDQPQHF
cdr3_nt: TGTGCCAGTAGTACGACAGGGGATCAGCCCCAGCATTTT

d_call: NA
cdr3_length: 13
clone_size: NA
j_call: TRBJ2-1
v_call: TRBV2
cdr3_aa: CASYMESSNEQFF
cdr3_nt: TGTGCCAGTTATATGGAGTCGTCCAATGAGCAGTTCTTC

d_call: TRBD2
cdr3_length: 11
clone_size: NA
j_call: TRBJ2-5
v_call: TRBV7-9
cdr3_aa: CASSSGLASYF
cdr3_nt: TGTGCCAGCAGCTCGGGACTAGCCTCATACTTC

d_call: NA
cdr3_length: 14
clone_size: NA
j_call: TRBJ2-5
v_call: TRBV10-1
cdr3_aa: CASSPAGAQETQYF
cdr3_nt: TGCGCCAGCAGCCCCGCGGGGGCCCAAGAGACCCAGTACTTC

d_call: NA
cdr3_length: 12
clone_size: many
j_call: TRBJ2-7
v_call: TRBV7-9
cdr3_aa: CASSLGVYEQYF
cdr3_nt: TGTGCCAGCAGCTTAGGAGTCTACGAGCAGTACTTC